This TCR beta chain came from a study of blood T cell repertoires in COVID-19. About the research overall: Italy, Spain and the United States were the sources of the convalescent and acute COVID-19 samples.

Generated by immunoSEQ multiplex PCR, the TCRdb table keeps only in-frame clones and is missing some. The sample records 190,000 or so clones, roughly 90% being singletons. Germline V CDR1 and CDR2: SGHVS, FQNEAQ. With 5 bases removed from V and 6 bases from J, the gap between germline ends came to 6 bases. The length of the CDR3 is 11 residues. Study members were between about 18 and 100 years old and lived in fewer than 30 US regions. This chain joins TRBV7-8 and TRBJ2-3; D is unclear. This TCR was recovered from a woman aged 18-30 years who had recovered from COVID-19. Sequences were obtained from PBMCs or T cells enriched from blood (not recorded which). CDR3 in amino acids: CASSISDTQYF. The CDR3 DNA follows: TGTGCCAGCAGCATCTCGGATACGCAGTATTTT.